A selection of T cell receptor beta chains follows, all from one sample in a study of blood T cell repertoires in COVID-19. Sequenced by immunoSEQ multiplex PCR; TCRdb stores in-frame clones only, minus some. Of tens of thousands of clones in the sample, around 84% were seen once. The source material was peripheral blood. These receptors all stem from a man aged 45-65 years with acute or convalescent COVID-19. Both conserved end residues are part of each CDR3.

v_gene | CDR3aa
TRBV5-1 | CASSTGQVNTGELFF
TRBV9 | CASSSGQGITYEQYF
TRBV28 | CASSKTGNIQYF
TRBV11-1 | CASSYGGGSYEQYF
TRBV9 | CASSVVLSGNNEQFF
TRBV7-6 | CASSFTGVLNEQYF
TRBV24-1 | CATSRGDLYEQYF
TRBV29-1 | CSGDRGNTEAFF
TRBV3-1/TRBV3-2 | CASSQDRARGLAEAFF
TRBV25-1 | CASTEAGGLGEQFF
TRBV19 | CASSRDRGRTEAFF
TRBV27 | CASSPLGTGTYEQYF
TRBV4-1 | CASSQGRGGDEQFF
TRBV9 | CASSGTSGSGSPLHF
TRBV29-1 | CSVVSGANVLTF
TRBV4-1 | CASSQGVAGDPAKNIQYF
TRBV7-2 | CASSLATGLDPWKIEQYF
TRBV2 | CASSEGQGPRSLTEAFF
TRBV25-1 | CASSEYGGGYEQYF
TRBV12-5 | CASGPGGSYNEQFF
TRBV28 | CASSLRDRGGYSNQPQHF
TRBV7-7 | CASSFSPYSDSFLTYEQYF
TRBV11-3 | CASSEASGVTEAFF
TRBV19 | CASRTGVMNTEAFF
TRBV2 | CASRIGTVRLAKNIQYF
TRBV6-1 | CASSESSGGATGELFF
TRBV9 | CASSVAGQGEFQETQYF
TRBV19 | CASRTIGNQPQHF